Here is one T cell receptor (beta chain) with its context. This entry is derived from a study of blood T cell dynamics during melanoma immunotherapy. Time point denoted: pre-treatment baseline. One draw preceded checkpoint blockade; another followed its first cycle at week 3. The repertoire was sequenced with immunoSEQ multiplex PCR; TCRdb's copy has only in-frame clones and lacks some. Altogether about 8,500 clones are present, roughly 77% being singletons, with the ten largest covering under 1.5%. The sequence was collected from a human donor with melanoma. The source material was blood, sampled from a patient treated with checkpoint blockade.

CDR3 sequence: CASSLDYSDTQYF. CDR3 sequence (DNA): TGTGCCAGCAGCTTAGACTATTCAGATACGCAGTATTTT. This chain links TRBV11-3 with TRBJ2-3, with D hard to call. The CDR3 extends over 13 amino acids. The V and J ends lost 0 bases and 4 bases respectively, with 5 bases between them. The V gene's germline CDR1 is SGHNT and CDR2 YENEEA.